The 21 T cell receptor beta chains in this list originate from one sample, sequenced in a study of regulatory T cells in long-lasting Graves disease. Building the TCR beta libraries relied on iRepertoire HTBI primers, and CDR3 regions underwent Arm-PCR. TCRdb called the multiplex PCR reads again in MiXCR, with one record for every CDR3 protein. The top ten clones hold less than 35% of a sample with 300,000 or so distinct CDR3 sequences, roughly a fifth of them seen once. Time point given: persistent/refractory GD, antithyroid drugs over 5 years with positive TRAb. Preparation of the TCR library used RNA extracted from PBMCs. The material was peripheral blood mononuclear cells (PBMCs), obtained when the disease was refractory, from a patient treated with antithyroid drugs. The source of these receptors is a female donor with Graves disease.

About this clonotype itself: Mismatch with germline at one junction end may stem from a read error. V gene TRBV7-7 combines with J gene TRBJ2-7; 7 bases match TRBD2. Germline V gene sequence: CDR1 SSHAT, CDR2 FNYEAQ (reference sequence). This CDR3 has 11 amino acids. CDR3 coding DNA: TGTGCTAGCAGCTTACGGGCAGGGAGGGACTTC. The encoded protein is CASSLRAGRDF.

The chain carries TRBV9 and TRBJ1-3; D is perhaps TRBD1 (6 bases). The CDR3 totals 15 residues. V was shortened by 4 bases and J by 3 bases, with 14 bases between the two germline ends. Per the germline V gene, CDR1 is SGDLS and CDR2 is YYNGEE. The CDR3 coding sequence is TGTGCCAGCAGCCCCCAGGGGAGACGTGGAAACACCATATATTTT. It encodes CASSPQGRRGNTIYF.

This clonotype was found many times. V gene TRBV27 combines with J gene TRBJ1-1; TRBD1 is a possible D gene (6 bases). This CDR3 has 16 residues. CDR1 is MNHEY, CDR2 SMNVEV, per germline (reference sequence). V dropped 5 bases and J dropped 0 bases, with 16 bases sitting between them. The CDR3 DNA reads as TGTGCCAGCAGTCCCTCGACAGGTGAAATGAACACTGAAGCTTTCTTT. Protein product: CASSPSTGEMNTEAFF.

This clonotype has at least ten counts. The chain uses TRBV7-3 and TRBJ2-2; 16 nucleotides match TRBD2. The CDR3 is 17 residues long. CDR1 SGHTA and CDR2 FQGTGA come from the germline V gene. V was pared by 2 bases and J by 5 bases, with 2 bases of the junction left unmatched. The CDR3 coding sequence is TGTGCCAGCAGCTTACTGGGACTAGCGGGAGGGACCGGGGAGCTGTTTTTT. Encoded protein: CASSLLGLAGGTGELFF.

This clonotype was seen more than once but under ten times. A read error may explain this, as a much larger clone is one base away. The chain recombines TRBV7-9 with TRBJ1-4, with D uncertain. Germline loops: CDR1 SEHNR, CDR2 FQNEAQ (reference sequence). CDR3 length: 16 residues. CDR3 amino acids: CASSLGESVGYENLFF. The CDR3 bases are TGTGCCAGCAGCTTAGGGGAGTCAGTGGGGTATGAAAACCTGTTTTTT.

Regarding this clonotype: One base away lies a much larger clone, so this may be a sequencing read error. The CDR3 sequence is CASSPSSGGHWGTQYF. DNA for the CDR3: TGTGCCAGCAGCCCCTCCTCGGGGGGGCATTGGGGGACCCAGTACTTC. J is TRBJ2-5 and V is TRBV11-2, with 8 nucleotides matching TRBD2. This CDR3 is 16 amino acids long. V dropped 5 bases and J dropped 7; count of bases not matched to a gene: 15. CDR1 and CDR2 (germline): SGHAT, FQNNGV.

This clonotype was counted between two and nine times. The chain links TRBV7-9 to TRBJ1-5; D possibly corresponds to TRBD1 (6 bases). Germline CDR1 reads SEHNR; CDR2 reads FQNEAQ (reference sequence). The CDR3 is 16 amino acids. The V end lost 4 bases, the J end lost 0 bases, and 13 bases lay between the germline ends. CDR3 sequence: CASSSSGQYSNQPQHF. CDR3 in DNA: TGTGCCAGCAGCTCCTCTGGACAGTATAGCAATCAGCCCCAGCATTTT.

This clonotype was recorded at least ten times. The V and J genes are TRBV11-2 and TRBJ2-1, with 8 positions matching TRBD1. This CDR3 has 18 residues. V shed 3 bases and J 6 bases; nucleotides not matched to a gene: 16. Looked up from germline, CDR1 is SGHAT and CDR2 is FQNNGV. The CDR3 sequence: CASSFPRTGLRGRNEQFF. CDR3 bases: TGTGCCAGCAGCTTCCCACGGACAGGGTTGAGGGGGCGCAATGAGCAGTTCTTC.

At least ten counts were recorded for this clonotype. CDR3 amino acids: CASRGTGRAFF. The CDR3 DNA is TGTGCCAGCAGGGGGACAGGGAGGGCTTTCTTT. V and J are TRBV5-5 and TRBJ1-1; TRBD1 matches 9 bases. The CDR3 runs 11 residues. Germline lookup yields CDR1 SGHKS and CDR2 YYEKEE (reference sequence). V dropped 5 bases and J dropped 11; count of bases not matched to a gene: 4. Using reference TRBV5-5 and TRBJ1-1 for the parts outside the CDR3, the full variable domain is DAGVTQSPTHLIKTRGQQVTLRCSPISGHKSVSWYQQVLGQGPQFIFQYYEKEERGRGNFPDRFSARQFPNYSSELNVNALLLGDSALYLCASRGTGRAFFGQGTRLTVV.

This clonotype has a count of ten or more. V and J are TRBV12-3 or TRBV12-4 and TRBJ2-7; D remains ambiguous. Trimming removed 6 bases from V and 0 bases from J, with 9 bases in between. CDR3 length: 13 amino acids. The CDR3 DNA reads TGTGCCAGCAGAGTTAGTGCCTCCTACGAGCAGTACTTC. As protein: CASRVSASYEQYF.

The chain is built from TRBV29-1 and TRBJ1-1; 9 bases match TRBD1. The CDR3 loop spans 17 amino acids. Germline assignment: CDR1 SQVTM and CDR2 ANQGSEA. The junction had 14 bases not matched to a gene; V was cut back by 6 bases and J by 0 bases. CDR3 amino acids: CSVQGASPLTLNTEAFF. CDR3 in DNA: TGCAGCGTACAGGGGGCCAGTCCTTTAACTTTGAACACTGAAGCTTTCTTT.

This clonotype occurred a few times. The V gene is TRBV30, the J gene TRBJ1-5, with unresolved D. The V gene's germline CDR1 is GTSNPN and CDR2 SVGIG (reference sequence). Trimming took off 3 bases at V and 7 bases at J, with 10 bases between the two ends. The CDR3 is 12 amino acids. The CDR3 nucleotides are TGTGCCTGGAGCCTCGACGTACAGCCCCAGCATTTT. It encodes CAWSLDVQPQHF.

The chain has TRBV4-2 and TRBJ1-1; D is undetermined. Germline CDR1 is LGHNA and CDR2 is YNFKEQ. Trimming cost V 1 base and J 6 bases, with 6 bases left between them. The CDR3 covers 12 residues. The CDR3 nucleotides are TGTGCCAGCAGCCAAGTTAAAGCTGAAGCTTTCTTT. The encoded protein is CASSQVKAEAFF.

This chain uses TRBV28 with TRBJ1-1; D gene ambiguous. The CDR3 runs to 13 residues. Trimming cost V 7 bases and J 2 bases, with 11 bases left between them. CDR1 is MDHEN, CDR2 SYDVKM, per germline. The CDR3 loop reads CASIPGLNTEAFF. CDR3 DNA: TGTGCCAGCATACCCGGGCTCAACACTGAAGCTTTCTTT.

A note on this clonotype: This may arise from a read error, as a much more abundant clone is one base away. The chain's CDR3 is CASSETRVQTYGGRYGCTF. CDR3 DNA sequence: TGTGCCAGCAGTGAAACCCGTGTGCAAACCTACGGGGGCAGATATGGCTGCACCTTC. The chain uses TRBV6-4 and TRBJ1-2, with a weak D call TRBD1 (6 bases). This CDR3 region has 19 residues. Germline V gives CDR1 MRHNA, CDR2 SNTAGT.

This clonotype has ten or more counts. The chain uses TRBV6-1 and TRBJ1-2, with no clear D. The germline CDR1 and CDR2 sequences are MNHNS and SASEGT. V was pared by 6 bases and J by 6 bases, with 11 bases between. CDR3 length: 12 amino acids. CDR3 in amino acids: CASSPVGNGYTF. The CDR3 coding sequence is TGTGCCAGCAGCCCTGTAGGGAATGGCTACACCTTC.

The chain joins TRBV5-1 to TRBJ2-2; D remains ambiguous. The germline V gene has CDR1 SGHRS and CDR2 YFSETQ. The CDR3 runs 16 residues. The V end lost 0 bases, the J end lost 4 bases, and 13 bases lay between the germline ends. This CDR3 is CASSLGRSTVTGELFF. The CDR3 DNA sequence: TGCGCCAGCAGCTTGGGGCGGTCCACAGTCACCGGGGAGCTGTTTTTT.

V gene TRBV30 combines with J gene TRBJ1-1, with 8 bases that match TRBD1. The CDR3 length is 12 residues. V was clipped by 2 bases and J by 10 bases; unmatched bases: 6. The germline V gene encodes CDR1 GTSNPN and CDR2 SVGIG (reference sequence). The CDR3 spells CAWSRGQGGAFF. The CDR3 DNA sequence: TGTGCCTGGAGTCGCGGACAGGGAGGAGCTTTCTTT.

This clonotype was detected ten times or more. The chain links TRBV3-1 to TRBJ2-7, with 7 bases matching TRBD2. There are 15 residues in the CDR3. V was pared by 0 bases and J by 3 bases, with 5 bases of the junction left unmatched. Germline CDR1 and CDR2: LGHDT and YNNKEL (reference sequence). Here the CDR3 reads CASSQEGTILYEQYF. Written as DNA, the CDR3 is TGTGCCAGCAGCCAAGAGGGGACTATCCTCTACGAGCAGTACTTC.

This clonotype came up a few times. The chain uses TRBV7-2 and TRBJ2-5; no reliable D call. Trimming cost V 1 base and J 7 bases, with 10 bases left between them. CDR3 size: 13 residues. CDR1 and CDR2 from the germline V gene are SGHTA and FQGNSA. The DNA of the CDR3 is TGTGCCAGCAGCTTAGATCGAATGGGGACCCAGTACTTC. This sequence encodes CASSLDRMGTQYF. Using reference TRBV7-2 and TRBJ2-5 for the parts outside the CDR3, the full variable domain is GAGVSQSPSNKVTEKGKDVELRCDPISGHTALYWYRQSLGQGLEFLIYFQGNSAPDKSGLPSDRFSAERTGGSVSTLTIQRTQQEDSAVYLCASSLDRMGTQYFGPGTRLLVL.

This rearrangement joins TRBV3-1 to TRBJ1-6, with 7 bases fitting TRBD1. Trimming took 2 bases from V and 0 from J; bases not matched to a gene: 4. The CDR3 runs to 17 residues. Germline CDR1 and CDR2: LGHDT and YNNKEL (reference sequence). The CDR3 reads CASSQNRGISYNSPLHF. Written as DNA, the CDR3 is TGTGCCAGCAGCCAAAACAGGGGTATCTCCTATAATTCACCCCTCCACTTT.